This T cell receptor beta chain originates from a study of blood T cell repertoires in COVID-19. Study-wide background: PBMCs, B-cell-depleted T cells, or T cells were the source of the cDNA or gDNA that made up the material.

Per germline, CDR1 SGHTA and CDR2 FQGTGA. Trimming cost V 2 bases and J 4 bases, with 16 bases left between them. The CDR3 spans 16 residues. Produced via immunoSEQ multiplex PCR; TCRdb's table is partial and in-frame only. This table holds 350,000 or so clones, about 90% found once. The receptor was derived from a woman aged 25 to 45 who had been exposed to COVID-19. The V call is TRBV7-3, the J call TRBJ2-3, with D perhaps TRBD2 (6 bases). The sequenced material came from PBMCs or T cells enriched from blood (not recorded which). CDR3 amino acids: CASSLFGGIGSDTQYF. CDR3 sequence (DNA): TGTGCCAGCAGCTTATTCGGCGGGATTGGGTCAGATACGCAGTATTTT.